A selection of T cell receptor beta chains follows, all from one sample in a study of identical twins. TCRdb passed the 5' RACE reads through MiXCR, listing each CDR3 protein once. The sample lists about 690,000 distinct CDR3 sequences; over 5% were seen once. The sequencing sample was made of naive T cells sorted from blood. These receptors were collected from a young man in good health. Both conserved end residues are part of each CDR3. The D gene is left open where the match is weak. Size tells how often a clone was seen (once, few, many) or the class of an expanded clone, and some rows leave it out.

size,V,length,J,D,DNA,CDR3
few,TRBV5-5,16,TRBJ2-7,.,TGTGCCAGCAGCCCCAACCGGGACGTGAACTCCTACGAGCAGTACTTC,CASSPNRDVNSYEQYF
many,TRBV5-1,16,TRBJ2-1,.,TGCGCCAGCAAAGAAAGCGGAACAGACTCCTACAATGAGCAGTTCTTC,CASKESGTDSYNEQFF
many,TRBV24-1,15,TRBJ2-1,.,TGTGCCACCAGCGAAGACGCGCACTCCTACAATGAGCAGTTCTTC,CATSEDAHSYNEQFF
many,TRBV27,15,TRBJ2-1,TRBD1,TGTGCCAGCAGTTCTCTGGGACAGGGTCTCAATGAGCAGTTCTTC,CASSSLGQGLNEQFF
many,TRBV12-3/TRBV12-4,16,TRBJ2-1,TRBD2,TGTGCCAGCAGTTTATCTAGCGGGAGGAGCTACAATGAGCAGTTCTTC,CASSLSSGRSYNEQFF
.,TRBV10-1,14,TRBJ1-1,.,TGCGCCAGCAGTGATGGCAGGAGTTCCACTGAAGCTTTCTTT,CASSDGRSSTEAFF
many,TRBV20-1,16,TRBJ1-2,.,TGCAGTGCTACAACTCCTTCACAGGGACTAAACTATGGCTACACCTTC,CSATTPSQGLNYGYTF
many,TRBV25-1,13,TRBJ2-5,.,TGTGCCAGCAGTGGTGGGGGAGCCGAGACCCAGTACTTC,CASSGGGAETQYF
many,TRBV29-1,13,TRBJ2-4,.,TGCAGCGTTGAAGTGGAGGGGCGGGACATTCAGTACTTC,CSVEVEGRDIQYF
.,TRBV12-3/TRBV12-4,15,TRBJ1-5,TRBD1,TGTGCCAGCAGTCCGGGACAGGGTTTGGGTCAGCCCCAGCATTTT,CASSPGQGLGQPQHF
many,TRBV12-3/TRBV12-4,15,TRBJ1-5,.,TGTGCCAGCAGTTTAAAATACAGGGTGAATCAGCCCCAGCATTTT,CASSLKYRVNQPQHF
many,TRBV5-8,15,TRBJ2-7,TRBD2,TGTGCCAGCAGCTTTCCGGGACTAGCGGGAGGAGGGCAGTACTTC,CASSFPGLAGGGQYF
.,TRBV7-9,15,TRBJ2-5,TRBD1,TGTGCCAGCAGCTTGGACAGGGTCGGGTTTGAGACCCAGTACTTC,CASSLDRVGFETQYF
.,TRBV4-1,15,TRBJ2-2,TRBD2,TGCGCCAGCAGCCAAGAACTAGCGGTGGCCGGGGAGCTGTTTTTT,CASSQELAVAGELFF
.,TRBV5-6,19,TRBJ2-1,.,TGTGCCAGCAGCCTACCGGTAGCACCGAGCGTTAGCTCCTACAATGAGCAGTTCTTC,CASSLPVAPSVSSYNEQFF